The T cell receptor beta chain under discussion was sequenced for a study of beta chain features in type 1 diabetes. Overall study results and limits: There were fewer insertions and more deletions at the VDJ junctions of type 1 diabetes patients.

As regards this clone: Its antigen is still unknown.

V lost 2 bases, J lost 0 bases, and 8 bases lay in between. Germline values: CDR1 SGHVS, CDR2 FNYEAQ. The CDR3 consists of 14 residues. Investigators reverse transcribed all isolated RNA, so they sequenced expressed TCRB transcripts. Method: immunoSEQ multiplex PCR; TCRdb's copy keeps in-frame clones and lacks some. The sample records 300,000 or so clones, 6.5% to 10% being singletons. The sample comprised central memory CD4+ T cells from blood. The TCR was taken from a woman aged 18-29 years in good health. V and J are TRBV7-6 and TRBJ2-7; no clear D. CDR3 sequence reads: CASSLRVASYEQYF. For the CDR3, the DNA is TGTGCCAGCAGCTTACGCGTAGCCTCCTACGAGCAGTACTTC.